The 11 T cell receptor beta chains given below trace back to one sample, sequenced in a study of T-cell reconstitution after alpha-beta-depleted transplantation in children. For TCRbeta, the library was prepared with unique molecular identifiers. Each CDR3 protein gets one entry after TCRdb re-called the PCR reads with MiXCR. The sample consists of some 350,000 distinct CDR3 sequences, around 10% of them appearing once. This specimen consisted of PBMCs from the stem cell graft donor, obtained from the stem cell graft. These TCRs come from a human donor who donated a stem cell graft to a child with acute lymphoblastic leukemia.

A note on this clonotype: No conserved phenylalanine or tryptophan ends this CDR3, so it is likely a read error. The chain joins TRBV3-1 to TRBJ1-2, with TRBD1 as a possible D gene (6 bases). The CDR3 runs to 14 residues. Trimming cost V 4 bases and J 4 bases, with 13 bases left between them. CDR1 LGHDT and CDR2 YNNKEL come from the germline V gene (reference sequence). The CDR3 sequence is CASSPHSGVYGYTL. Here the CDR3 DNA reads TGTGCCAGCAGCCCGCATTCAGGGGTCTATGGCTACACCTTA.

This chain connects TRBV5-1 to TRBJ2-7; D uncertain. The V end lost 0 bases, the J end lost 0 bases, and 7 bases lay between the germline ends. This CDR3 is 14 amino acids long. Looked up from germline, CDR1 is SGHRS and CDR2 is YFSETQ. In DNA form, the CDR3 reads TGCGCCAGCAGCTTGGGTCCCCTCTCCTACGAGCAGTACTTC. Amino acids: CASSLGPLSYEQYF.

A few counts support this clonotype. The chain is built from TRBV27 and TRBJ2-7; the D is unclear. V was cut by 5 bases and J by 5 bases, with 19 bases left in between. CDR1 is MNHEY and CDR2 is SMNVEV in the germline V gene (reference sequence). This CDR3 spans 15 amino acids. CDR3 sequence: CASSPRLGKKDEQYF. Here the CDR3 DNA reads TGTGCCAGCAGTCCCCGACTGGGAAAGAAGGACGAGCAGTACTTC.

The rearrangement joins TRBV20-1 to TRBJ2-5; 7 bases agree with TRBD1. The CDR3 is made up of 15 amino acids. Per germline, CDR1 DFQATT and CDR2 SNEGSKA (reference sequence). The ends lost 3 bases at V and 9 bases at J; junction bases unmatched: 16. CDR3 coding DNA: TGCAGTGCTAGGAGGGCAGGGGGACCTCCAGCGGCCCAGTACTTC. It specifies CSARRAGGPPAAQYF.

V and J are TRBV20-1 and TRBJ2-5; 9 positions agree with TRBD2. In germline, CDR1 is DFQATT, CDR2 SNEGSKA (reference sequence). The CDR3 has 15 residues. With V trimmed by 1 base and J by 3 bases, 6 bases remained unmatched. As DNA, the CDR3 is TGCAGTGCTAGAGTCCTGACTAGCGGAGAAGAGACCCAGTACTTC. As protein: CSARVLTSGEETQYF.

The gene calls are TRBV5-1 and TRBJ2-2; D not certain. Looked up from germline, CDR1 is SGHRS and CDR2 is YFSETQ. The CDR3 has 15 amino acids. V was cut by 1 base and J by 3 bases, with 10 bases left in between. CDR3 residues: CASSLLGLDTGELFF. The DNA for the CDR3 is TGCGCCAGCAGCTTGCTCGGGCTGGACACCGGGGAGCTGTTTTTT. Variable domain in full (rest from reference TRBV5-1 and TRBJ2-2): KAGVTQTPRYLIKTRGQQVTLSCSPISGHRSVSWYQQTPGQGLQFLFEYFSETQRNKGNFPGRFSGRQFSNSRSEMNVSTLELGDSALYLCASSLLGLDTGELFFGEGSRLTVL.

This clonotype was detected only a few times. The V gene is TRBV7-2, the J gene TRBJ2-3, with D maybe TRBD1 (5 bases). Looked up from germline, CDR1 is SGHTA and CDR2 is FQGNSA. V was shortened by 3 bases and J by 0 bases, with 13 bases between the two germline ends. The CDR3 is 16 amino acids. The CDR3 DNA sequence: TGTGCCAGCAGCTTCAAAGGGGCCATTAGCACAGATACGCAGTATTTT. Translated: CASSFKGAISTDTQYF.

The gene calls are TRBV5-5 and TRBJ2-5, with 7 bases identical to TRBD1. Germline V lookup: CDR1 SGHKS, CDR2 YYEKEE (reference sequence). The CDR3 is made up of 15 amino acids. Losses at the gene ends were 5 bases for V and 1 base for J; bases not matched to a gene: 8. CDR3 nucleotide sequence: TGTGCCAGCAGGGACGGCCGGGACAGCCAAGAGACCCAGTACTTC. Its translation: CASRDGRDSQETQYF.

This clonotype was seen a few times. The rearrangement joins TRBV7-2 to TRBJ2-3; a weak D match, TRBD2 (7 bases). V was shortened by 1 base and J by 4 bases, with 18 bases between the two germline ends. The CDR3 covers 17 residues. Germline CDR1 SGHTA, CDR2 FQGNSA. This chain's CDR3 is CASSLGGGGGRADTQYF. CDR3 DNA sequence: TGTGCCAGCAGCTTAGGGGGGGGCGGTGGTAGGGCAGATACGCAGTATTTT.

The chain is built from TRBV20-1 and TRBJ1-1; D gene ambiguous. The V end was cut by 3 bases, the J end by 5 bases, with 10 bases between. The germline V gene encodes CDR1 DFQATT and CDR2 SNEGSKA (reference sequence). The CDR3 is made up of 12 amino acids. CDR3 coding DNA: TGCAGTGCTAGTTGGGGAGAGACTGAAGCTTTCTTT. It yields the protein CSASWGETEAFF.

About this clonotype itself: The DNA is omitted, as the CDR3 cannot be located on it reliably, and the CDR3 follows TCRdb's listing. The chain links TRBV4-3 to TRBJ1-5; TRBD1, as called in the table, went unchecked against the DNA. CDR1 and CDR2 (germline): LGHNA, YSLEER. The CDR3 extends over 15 residues, inclusive of both ends. The CDR3 loop reads CASSQVARGNQPHHF.